The entry below gives a single TCR beta chain sequence along with its context. The CDR3 covers 16 residues. Germline CDR1 reads GTSNPN; CDR2 reads SVGIG (reference sequence). V dropped 3 bases and J dropped 0; count of bases not matched to a gene: 7. Clones were sequenced by immunoSEQ multiplex PCR, and TCRdb holds only the in-frame ones, with some missing. The sample yields roughly 330,000 clones, roughly 89% seen once. The sample originates from a study of blood T cell repertoires in COVID-19. This chain connects TRBV30 to TRBJ2-3; 9 nucleotides align to TRBD2. The sequence was collected from a young man with COVID-19, enrolled during active disease. Sequencing was carried out using peripheral blood. CDR3: CAWSPGLAPSTDTQYF. In nucleotides, the CDR3 is TGTGCCTGGAGCCCCGGACTAGCGCCTAGCACAGATACGCAGTATTTT.